The rows below give T cell receptor beta chains drawn from one sample of a study of blood T cell repertoires in COVID-19. Some clones are missing from TCRdb's copy, which holds only in-frame ones; the method was immunoSEQ multiplex PCR. The sample carries roughly 250,000 clones, approximately 86% recorded once. Sequencing was done on a sample of peripheral blood. All receptors come from a man aged 40-49 years who had recovered from COVID-19. CDR3s include the opening cysteine and the closing phenylalanine or tryptophan. The D gene is left open where the match is weak. Part of the rows lack a size; the others show once, few, many or a class for expanded clones.

clone_size d_call j_call cdr3_length v_call cdr3_aa cdr3_nt
- TRBD2 TRBJ2-7 15 TRBV6-5 CASSRTSGPGREQYF TGTGCCAGCAGTCGGACTAGCGGGCCTGGGAGGGAGCAGTACTTC
- TRBD1 TRBJ1-2 12 TRBV9 CASFDRGKGYTF TGTGCCAGCTTTGACAGGGGTAAGGGCTACACCTTC
few - TRBJ1-1 13 TRBV7-2 CASSLVASTEAFF TGTGCCAGCAGCTTAGTTGCCAGCACTGAAGCTTTCTTT
- TRBD1 TRBJ2-7 15 TRBV5-6 CASSLAGRGQNEQYF TGTGCCAGCAGCTTGGCAGGCAGGGGGCAGAACGAGCAGTACTTC
- - TRBJ2-1 13 TRBV12-3/TRBV12-4 CASSLSGYNEQFF TGTGCCAGCAGTCTTTCCGGCTACAATGAGCAGTTCTTC
- TRBD2 TRBJ2-1 16 TRBV7-6 CASSQPGLAPRNEQFF TGTGCCAGCAGCCAACCGGGACTAGCCCCGAGGAATGAGCAGTTCTTC
- TRBD1 TRBJ2-5 16 TRBV6-6 CASRQRTGGEVWNQYF TGTGCCAGCAGGCAAAGGACAGGTGGAGAGGTTTGGAACCAGTACTTC
- TRBD2 TRBJ2-1 15 TRBV5-4 CASSVDLLAGNEQFF TGTGCCAGCAGCGTCGATTTGTTAGCGGGCAATGAGCAGTTCTTC
- - TRBJ2-1 11 TRBV6-5 CASMGAGEQFF TGTGCCAGCATGGGGGCAGGTGAGCAGTTCTTC
- - TRBJ2-7 13 TRBV12-3/TRBV12-4 CASSWALPYEQYF TGTGCCAGCAGCTGGGCCCTACCCTACGAGCAGTACTTC
- TRBD2 TRBJ2-7 15 TRBV7-2 CASSLQRDANHEQYF TGTGCCAGCAGCTTACAGCGGGACGCGAACCACGAGCAGTACTTC
- - TRBJ2-5 12 TRBV7-9 CASSQMRETQYF TGTGCCAGCAGCCAAATGAGGGAGACCCAGTACTTC
many TRBD2 TRBJ2-1 15 TRBV4-1 CASALWLADVNEQFF TGCGCCAGCGCCCTCTGGCTAGCGGACGTCAATGAGCAGTTCTTC
- - TRBJ2-3 14 TRBV7-6 CASSLRRGSDTQYF TGTGCCAGCAGCCTACGGAGGGGCTCAGATACGCAGTATTTT
- - TRBJ2-7 16 TRBV27 CTSSPRGILRSYEQYF TGTACCAGCAGTCCAAGGGGTATACTGAGATCCTACGAGCAGTACTTC
- - TRBJ2-3 13 TRBV18 CASSPPSTDTQYF TGTGCCAGCTCACCTCCTAGCACAGATACGCAGTATTTT
- - TRBJ1-5 17 TRBV11-3 CASSRSEVWRRDQPQHF TGTGCCAGCAGCCGTTCCGAGGTCTGGAGGCGGGATCAGCCCCAGCATTTT
few TRBD2 TRBJ2-2 14 TRBV6-5 CASTAGANTGELFF TGTGCCAGCACGGCGGGGGCGAACACCGGGGAGCTGTTTTTT
once - TRBJ2-5 14 TRBV29-1 CSAAGAGQTWTQYF TGCAGCGCTGCGGGGGCAGGCCAGACGTGGACCCAGTACTTC
- - TRBJ2-7 12 TRBV11-2 CASSPLRGEQYF TGTGCCAGCAGCCCCCTTAGGGGCGAGCAGTACTTC
- - TRBJ2-7 12 TRBV6-1 CASSENLSPLYF TGTGCCAGCAGTGAAAATCTTTCCCCCCTGTACTTC
- TRBD1 TRBJ2-4 15 TRBV5-4 CASSPFGQGQNIQYF TGTGCCAGCAGTCCATTCGGACAGGGGCAAAACATTCAGTACTTC
- - TRBJ1-5 14 TRBV5-1 CASSLGQSNQPQHF TGCGCCAGCAGCTTAGGACAGTCCAATCAGCCCCAGCATTTT
- - TRBJ1-2 18 TRBV21-1 CASSKGGQGQGIYYGYTF TGTGCCAGCAGCAAAGGGGGGCAGGGACAGGGGATTTACTATGGCTACACCTTC
- - TRBJ1-4 14 TRBV9 CASSVVAGNEKLFF TGTGCCAGCAGCGTAGTGGCTGGTAATGAAAAACTGTTTTTT
- TRBD1 TRBJ1-5 17 TRBV12-5 CASGGTGDLFGNQPQHF TGTGCTAGTGGAGGGACAGGGGACTTGTTTGGCAATCAGCCCCAGCATTTT
- - TRBJ1-3 14 TRBV7-9 CASSLQGYGNTIYF TGTGCCAGCAGCTTACAGGGTTACGGAAACACCATATATTTT
- TRBD2 TRBJ2-1 17 TRBV6-8 CASSDRLAGGYYNEQFF TGTGCCAGCAGCGATAGACTAGCGGGAGGGTACTACAATGAGCAGTTCTTC
- TRBD2 TRBJ2-3 15 TRBV19 CASRRTSGSTDTQYF TGTGCCAGCCGCCGGACTAGCGGGAGCACAGATACGCAGTATTTT
- - TRBJ1-2 11 TRBV2 CASLSGNGYTF TGTGCCAGCTTGTCAGGGAATGGCTACACCTTC
- - TRBJ2-5 13 TRBV27 CASSRDGSETQYF TGTGCCAGCAGCAGGGATGGTTCGGAGACCCAGTACTTC
- - TRBJ1-2 13 TRBV29-1 CSAGVRGNYGYTF TGCAGCGCAGGCGTGCGGGGGAACTATGGCTACACCTTC
few - TRBJ2-7 13 TRBV7-3 CASSLIGEGEQYF TGTGCCAGCAGCTTAATAGGAGAGGGCGAGCAGTACTTC
- - TRBJ2-2 14 TRBV6-6 CASRWGPGFGELFF TGTGCCAGCAGGTGGGGGCCAGGGTTCGGGGAGCTGTTTTTT
- - TRBJ2-5 14 TRBV5-1 CASSLGGLQETQYF TGCGCCAGCAGCTTAGGGGGTCTCCAAGAGACCCAGTACTTC
- TRBD2 TRBJ2-1 13 TRBV5-1 CASSWGGGNEQFF TGCGCCAGCAGCTGGGGGGGTGGAAATGAGCAGTTCTTC
- TRBD2 TRBJ2-1 22 TRBV29-1 CSVFPFLRGTSGSESQYNEQFF TGCAGCGTCTTCCCCTTTCTGCGCGGGACTAGCGGGAGTGAATCGCAATACAATGAGCAGTTCTTC
once TRBD2 TRBJ2-1 16 TRBV11-2 CASSPRLAGPSDEQFF TGTGCCAGCAGCCCGAGGCTAGCGGGTCCTTCGGATGAGCAGTTCTTC
- - TRBJ2-7 19 TRBV7-2 CASSLALIRVVGAPYEQYF TGTGCCAGCAGCTTAGCGCTTATTCGGGTGGTGGGGGCCCCCTACGAGCAGTACTTC
- TRBD1 TRBJ1-1 13 TRBV19 CASSKGQGTEAFF TGTGCCAGTAGTAAGGGACAGGGGACTGAAGCTTTCTTT
- - TRBJ1-4 14 TRBV5-4 CASSLQGRGEKLFF TGTGCCAGCAGCTTACAGGGACGCGGTGAAAAACTGTTTTTT
- - TRBJ2-5 15 TRBV7-8 CASGREERRGETQYF TGTGCCAGCGGGAGAGAGGAACGCCGGGGGGAGACCCAGTACTTC
- - TRBJ1-1 10 TRBV20-1 CSAPRFEAFF TGCAGTGCTCCGAGATTTGAAGCTTTCTTT